The clone carrying this T cell receptor beta chain was picked up a small number of times. The V end was cut by 2 bases, the J end by 6 bases, with 10 bases between. The CDR3 runs to 14 residues. CDR1 is LNHDA, CDR2 SQIVND, per germline (reference sequence). The sample comes from a study of OX40 agonist ivuxolimab in advanced cancers. Study-wide background: Enrolled patients in dose escalation had cancers that were hepatocellular carcinoma, melanoma, renal cell or head and neck cancer.

Libraries were prepared by immunoSEQ multiplex PCR; TCRdb keeps only in-frame clonotypes and omits some of them. This sample has around 44,000 clones, with approximately 86% found just once. The chain joins TRBV19 to TRBJ1-4; D is undetermined. The sequence was collected from an adult with an advanced solid tumor such as melanoma, head and neck, liver or kidney cancer. This specimen consisted of CD4+ or CD8+ T cells sorted from blood, obtained in a trial of the OX40 agonist ivuxolimab. The CDR3 DNA reads as TGTGCCAGTAGTATATGGTGGCCCTATGAAAAACTGTTTTTT. This codes for CASSIWWPYEKLFF.